Ten or more counts support the clone carrying this TCR beta chain. This entry is derived from a study of glioma-infiltrating T cells. The CDR3 runs 16 residues. V gave up 0 bases and J gave up 5 bases; unmatched junction bases: 9. Germline V lookup: CDR1 MNHNY, CDR2 SVGAGI (reference sequence). The iRepertoire nested amplicon-rescue multiplex PCR amplified TCR alpha and beta CDR3s from RNA. For one-step reverse transcription and amplification, 100-400 ng of tissue mRNA or PBMC total RNA was used. TCRdb reprocessed the multiplex PCR reads via MiXCR and lists one record per CDR3 protein. The data show 90,000 or so distinct CDR3 sequences, around 40% seen once.

Material for sequencing was glioma tissue, nonneoplastic brain tissue, or PBMCs (not recorded which). This clonotype was sampled from a human donor with low-grade glioma or glioblastoma, undergoing nonglioma brain surgery, or in good health (not recorded which). V gene TRBV6-6 combines with J gene TRBJ1-2; 7 bases map to TRBD1. CDR3: CASSYSLRQGQYGYTF. The DNA of the CDR3 is TGTGCCAGCAGTTACTCGCTGCGACAGGGCCAATATGGCTACACCTTC.